The T cell receptor (beta chain) under discussion was sequenced for a study of regulatory T cells in long-lasting Graves disease. The V and J ends lost 1 base and 9 bases respectively, with 25 bases between them. Germline lookup yields CDR1 SGHTA and CDR2 FQGNSA. This CDR3 region has 17 residues. This clonotype was seen repeatedly, ten times or more. HTBI primers from iRepertoire and Arm-PCR of CDR3 regions yielded the TCR beta libraries. TCRdb re-derived calls from the multiplex PCR reads in MiXCR, one entry per CDR3 protein. The table shows 250,000 or so distinct CDR3 sequences, with under 20% occurring only once. Time point specified: newly diagnosed GD, antithyroid drugs for less than 3 months. RNA from PBMCs was the source of the TCR library. These records were also assigned to another study, of T cells in Graves' hyperthyroidism and ophthalmopathy.

This rearrangement joins TRBV7-2 to TRBJ2-7; D possibly corresponds to TRBD1 (6 bases). The origin of this receptor is a woman aged 25-40 years with Graves disease. Sequenced material: peripheral blood mononuclear cells (PBMCs), taken at new diagnosis, from a patient treated with antithyroid drugs. DNA for the CDR3: TGTGCCAGCAGCTTAGATCTCCAGGGACACCTCGTGATGGGGCAGTACTTC. Protein: CASSLDLQGHLVMGQYF.